This T cell receptor (beta chain) was profiled in a study of tumor-infiltrating lymphocytes in primary liver carcinoma. Across the whole study: The tumors ranged from 4.2 to 10 cm across and fell within stage T1-T3 N0M0.

Priming with a constant-region primer yielded TCR beta cDNA from about 480 ng total RNA. Construction of TCR beta libraries relied on three successive nested multiplex PCR rounds employing slightly modified ARM-PCR. With TRBV1-TRBV30 forward primers and a C-beta reverse primer, the first two PCR rounds were run for roughly 10 cycles each. TCRdb independently ran MiXCR on the multiplex PCR reads; one entry per CDR3 protein. The sample shows fewer than 70,000 distinct CDR3 sequences, less than 85% of them seen only once. Notes on the study in general: A small share of top clones, only about 7.5-25%, was found in all five tumor regions.

Co-extraction yielded RNA and DNA from roughly 21-30 mg of unsorted bulk tissue. The CDR3 length is 16 residues. V shed 3 bases, J shed 2 bases, and the junction held 10 bases outside the gene matches. CDR1 is SGHRS and CDR2 is YFSETQ in the germline V gene. Note on this clonotype: The antigen is undetermined.

V and J are TRBV5-1 and TRBJ2-7; 8 nucleotides match TRBD1. The sequenced sample was liver tumor tissue from sampling region 2. Subset here: tumor region T2, inferior pole. The receptor was isolated from a middle-aged man with primary liver carcinoma and hepatitis B virus infection. CDR3 amino acids: CASSSHQQGVPYEQYF. In DNA form, the CDR3 reads TGCGCCAGCAGCTCACACCAACAGGGGGTCCCCTACGAGCAGTACTTC.